This T cell receptor (beta chain) was retrieved from a study of CD8 T cells in Susac syndrome. RNA, at about 0.45 to 1 ug, was reverse transcribed with random hexamers. It was immunoSEQ multiplex PCR that amplified TCR beta CDR3 across 54 Vbeta and 13 Jbeta. TCRdb independently ran MiXCR on the immunoSEQ multiplex PCR reads; one entry per CDR3 protein. This sample yields approximately 200,000 distinct CDR3 sequences, of which about 94% are seen a single time; roughly 0.13% belongs to the top ten. The multiple sclerosis controls were treatment-naive patients with relapsing-remitting disease that was stable or active. In contrast to the negatively isolated CD8+ and CD4+ T cells, TEMRA cells were FACS-enriched. Sequenced input: CD8+ T cells from PBMCs. The TCR comes from a human donor with multiple sclerosis.

CDR3 residues: CASSAPRRQEETQYF. The CDR3 DNA reads TGTGCCAGCAGTGCCCCGAGGAGACAGGAAGAGACCCAGTACTTC. The rearrangement uses TRBV2 and TRBJ2-5, with D possibly matching TRBD1 (6 bases). Trimming cost V 4 bases and J 3 bases, with 15 bases left between them. This CDR3 is built from 15 residues. Germline V gene sequence: CDR1 SNHLY, CDR2 FYNNEI.